The T cell receptor (beta chain) described here comes from a study of T-cell memory formation after mild COVID-19. As for the study in general: TCR clusters showed largely donor specificity.

A note on this clonotype: Its specificity is unknown.

Study-level points and caveats: Mainly CM and EM harbored the contracting CD4+ clones; mainly EMRA harbored the CD8+ ones.

TCRdb recomputed calls from the 5' RACE reads with MiXCR, one row per CDR3 protein. The table includes 450,000 to 650,000 distinct CDR3 sequences, about a fifth detected once. This CDR3 is built from 10 residues. V lost 5 bases and J 7 bases, leaving 8 bases between the germline ends. Germline V lookup: CDR1 SQVTM, CDR2 ANQGSEA. This chain links TRBV29-1 with TRBJ2-5; D is uncertain. This TCR was sampled from an adult woman who had mild COVID-19 (a few samples of this study predate the infection). Cell type and time point are not known. The sequencing input was PBMCs or a T cell subset sorted from them (not recorded which). CDR3 sequence (DNA): TGCAGCGTTAATTGGGGGACCCAGTACTTC. Its translation is CSVNWGTQYF.